This note documents a single TCR beta chain sequence. Germline CDR1 DFQATT, CDR2 SNEGSKA (reference sequence). The CDR3 runs 15 residues. J was trimmed by 3 bases and V by 0 bases; bases with no gene match: 5. The sample originates from a study of patients and donors after allogeneic stem cell transplantation. TCRdb reprocessed the RT-PCR reads via MiXCR and lists one record per CDR3 protein. In the table there are about 160,000 distinct CDR3 sequences, 24% of which are singletons. This chain uses TRBV20-1 with TRBJ2-1; 7 bases agree with TRBD2. The TCR comes from a human donor who was either an allogeneic HSCT recipient or a stem cell or donor lymphocyte infusion donor (not recorded which). It is not recorded whose cells these are; they may come from a transplant donor. Source material: blood, either unsorted or a sorted T cell fraction (not recorded which). For the CDR3, the DNA is TGCAGTGCTAGAGATGCGGGAGCGAACTACAATGAGCAGTTCTTC. Protein sequence: CSARDAGANYNEQFF.